The rows below give T cell receptor beta chains drawn from one sample of a study of early T cells in non-severe SARS-CoV-2 infection. Each CDR3 protein gets one entry after TCRdb re-called the 5' RACE reads with MiXCR. The sample shows around 84,000 distinct CDR3 sequences, 12% of them seen only once. What was sequenced was whole blood. The receptors were sampled from an adult who was a healthcare worker with PCR-confirmed SARS-CoV-2 infection or an uninfected control (not recorded which). The CDR3 runs from the conserved cysteine through the conserved F or W. A D gene is named only where the DNA matches it firmly. Only part of the rows carry a size: once, few, many, or a class if the clone is expanded.

few | TRBJ2-7 | TRBV4-1 | - | CASRPTAAAAHEQYF | TGCGCCAGCAGACCTACGGCGGCCGCGGCCCACGAGCAGTACTTC
few | TRBJ2-2 | TRBV28 | - | CASRLDTGELFF | TGTGCCAGCAGGTTGGACACCGGGGAGCTGTTTTTT
many | TRBJ1-5 | TRBV6-2/TRBV6-3 | TRBD1 | CASSYSGGSNQPQHF | TGTGCCAGCAGTTACTCAGGGGGCAGCAATCAGCCCCAGCATTTT
many | TRBJ1-6 | TRBV5-6 | TRBD1 | CASSWGQADTPLHF | TGTGCCAGCAGCTGGGGACAGGCTGATACACCCCTCCACTTT
many | TRBJ1-2 | TRBV14 | TRBD1 | CASSQVGTAYGYTF | TGTGCCAGCAGCCAAGTTGGGACAGCCTATGGCTACACCTTC
- | TRBJ1-2 | TRBV5-1 | TRBD1 | CASSPGDRGVYGYTF | TGCGCCAGCAGCCCTGGGGACAGGGGTGTCTATGGCTACACCTTC
many | TRBJ2-5 | TRBV6-2/TRBV6-3 | - | CASSDHFPGLQETQYF | TGTGCCAGCAGCGATCATTTTCCGGGACTCCAAGAGACCCAGTACTTC
- | TRBJ1-5 | TRBV5-6 | - | CASSSGRAGDQPQHF | TGTGCCAGCAGCTCGGGCAGGGCCGGGGATCAGCCCCAGCATTTT
few | TRBJ1-2 | TRBV10-2 | TRBD1 | CASSEDRAGGYTF | TGCGCCAGCAGTGAGGACAGGGCGGGAGGCTACACCTTC
few | TRBJ1-5 | TRBV20-1 | - | CSARVGLSREQPQHF | TGCAGTGCTAGAGTCGGTTTGTCCAGGGAACAGCCCCAGCATTTT
many | TRBJ2-1 | TRBV28 | - | CASRPGGTGYNEQFF | TGTGCCAGCAGGCCAGGGGGGACCGGCTACAATGAGCAGTTCTTC
many | TRBJ1-5 | TRBV7-8 | - | CASSLGADRNQPQHF | TGTGCCAGCAGCTTAGGGGCAGACCGCAATCAGCCCCAGCATTTT
once | TRBJ2-3 | TRBV3-1 | - | CASSQDWGGTDTQYF | TGTGCCAGCAGCCAAGATTGGGGTGGCACAGATACGCAGTATTTT
few | TRBJ2-1 | TRBV7-3 | TRBD1 | CASSIPVPAGGSYNEQFF | TGTGCCAGCAGCATACCCGTCCCGGCAGGGGGAAGCTACAATGAGCAGTTCTTC
- | TRBJ2-1 | TRBV6-5 | TRBD2 | CASSKTSGSGSEQFF | TGTGCCAGCAGTAAGACTAGCGGGAGTGGTAGTGAGCAGTTCTTC
many | TRBJ2-2 | TRBV27 | - | CASSFRGTHSGTGELFF | TGTGCCAGCAGTTTTCGGGGGACCCATAGTGGGACCGGGGAGCTGTTTTTT
few | TRBJ2-2 | TRBV7-6 | - | CASSPKIYEGVRSNTGELFF | TGTGCCAGCAGCCCCAAAATCTACGAGGGAGTCCGCTCGAACACCGGGGAGCTGTTTTTT
- | TRBJ1-1 | TRBV7-9 | - | CASSPRDMNTEAFF | TGTGCCAGCAGCCCCAGGGACATGAACACTGAAGCTTTCTTT
many | TRBJ2-1 | TRBV6-2/TRBV6-3 | - | CASSKITPGDYNEQFF | TGTGCCAGCAGTAAGATTACACCAGGGGACTACAATGAGCAGTTCTTC
few | TRBJ2-5 | TRBV20-1 | TRBD2 | CSARDYQLAGSSETQYF | TGCAGTGCTAGAGATTATCAGCTAGCGGGTTCGTCCGAGACCCAGTACTTC
many | TRBJ1-1 | TRBV7-3 | - | CASSPPPGLNTEAFF | TGTGCCAGCAGCCCACCCCCAGGGTTGAACACTGAAGCTTTCTTT
few | TRBJ2-7 | TRBV11-3 | TRBD1 | CASSLDRAGGSEQYF | TGTGCCAGCAGCTTAGATCGAGCAGGGGGAAGTGAGCAGTACTTC
- | TRBJ2-7 | TRBV9 | TRBD1 | CASNPTGTGHEQYF | TGTGCCAGCAATCCCACCGGGACAGGGCACGAGCAGTACTTC
few | TRBJ2-1 | TRBV29-1 | - | CSVWRYTGNEQFF | TGCAGCGTCTGGCGGTACACAGGCAATGAGCAGTTCTTC
many | TRBJ2-7 | TRBV6-5 | - | CASSYSGDYEQYF | TGTGCCAGCAGTTACTCGGGGGACTACGAGCAGTACTTC
few | TRBJ2-3 | TRBV20-1 | - | CSAGGQVFTDTQYF | TGCAGTGCTGGGGGACAAGTCTTCACAGATACGCAGTATTTT
once | TRBJ1-3 | TRBV29-1 | - | CSVALRSGNTIYF | TGCAGCGTTGCGTTGCGCTCTGGAAACACCATATATTTT
many | TRBJ2-5 | TRBV29-1 | - | CSVEPQPGVHQETQYF | TGCAGCGTTGAACCACAGCCCGGGGTCCACCAAGAGACCCAGTACTTC
- | TRBJ1-4 | TRBV29-1 | - | CSVLVEKLFF | TGCAGCGTTCTGGTCGAAAAACTGTTTTTT
- | TRBJ1-1 | TRBV29-1 | - | CSVGPQEAFF | TGCAGCGTTGGCCCCCAGGAGGCTTTCTTT